What follows is one T cell receptor (beta chain) and its context. This entry comes from a study of blood T cell repertoires in COVID-19. Study background: The cDNA or gDNA used as material had been derived from T cells, B-cell-depleted T cells, or PBMCs.

The V segment lost 3 bases and the J segment 0 bases; nucleotides outside the gene matches: 1. The CDR3 loop spans 15 amino acids. Germline V CDR1 and CDR2: SGHTA, FQGNSA. Authors' analysis steps: Researchers report that nucleated cell counts were estimated from reference gene primer amplification. Repertoires were generated with immunoSEQ multiplex PCR, while TCRdb's copy carries only in-frame clones and drops some. From that table come the V and J calls and clone size; the DNA was used to work out D and trimming. Among 350,000 to 450,000 clones listed, approximately 87% were seen once. Seattle-derived patients entered the study during active infection and were followed longitudinally.

The TCR comes from a woman aged 60-75 years with COVID-19, enrolled during active disease. Sequenced material: peripheral blood. The chain joins TRBV7-2 to TRBJ2-7, with 11 bases that match TRBD2. The CDR3 spells CASSFTSGGSYEQYF. The CDR3 coding sequence is TGTGCCAGCAGCTTCACTAGCGGGGGCTCCTACGAGCAGTACTTC. The whole variable domain, remainder taken from reference TRBV7-2 and TRBJ2-7, is GAGVSQSPSNKVTEKGKDVELRCDPISGHTALYWYRQSLGQGLEFLIYFQGNSAPDKSGLPSDRFSAERTGGSVSTLTIQRTQQEDSAVYLCASSFTSGGSYEQYFGPGTRLTVT.